Each of the 14 T cell receptor beta chains below was sequenced from the same sample in a study of blood T cell repertoires in COVID-19. Data came from immunoSEQ multiplex PCR; TCRdb stores just in-frame clones and leaves some out. This sample carries approximately 250,000 clones, 85% to 95% of them seen once, and the ten largest clones take around 0.83%. The sample comprised peripheral blood. All receptors derive from a man aged 30 to 39 with COVID-19, enrolled during active disease.

V usage is TRBV19 and J usage is TRBJ1-1, with a tentative D call TRBD1 (6 bases). CDR1 is LNHDA, CDR2 SQIVND, per germline (reference sequence). V was trimmed by 7 bases and J by 12 bases, leaving 21 bases between them. This CDR3 spans 13 amino acids. In nucleotides, the CDR3 is TGTGCCAGTACCCCTACAGGGATTCCTTCGACTTTCTTT. Encoded protein: CASTPTGIPSTFF.

A remark on this clone: Other DNA sequences in the same sample also yield this CDR3. CDR3 nucleotide sequence: TGTGCCAGCAGTGAAGGGGGCACTAATGAAAAACTGTTTTTT. Protein product: CASSEGGTNEKLFF. The V and J genes are TRBV6-1 and TRBJ1-4; possible D gene TRBD1, 5 bases. CDR3 length: 14 residues. Trimming left V 1 base short and J 2 bases short, with 5 bases between. Germline CDR1 MNHNS, CDR2 SASEGT.

The chain combines TRBV29-1 with TRBJ1-2, with D possibly TRBD1 on 5 matching bases. Germline CDR1 reads SQVTM; CDR2 reads ANQGSEA. Between the trimmed V and J ends, which lost 5 bases and 4 bases, there was a span of 8 bases. The CDR3 consists of 11 residues. The chain's CDR3 is CSVYDSYGYTF. CDR3 DNA sequence: TGCAGCGTTTACGACAGCTATGGCTACACCTTC.

This rearrangement joins TRBV2 to TRBJ1-4, with D possibly being TRBD1 (6 bases). V was cut by 6 bases and J by 5 bases, with 16 bases left in between. From germline, CDR1 is SNHLY and CDR2 FYNNEI. The CDR3 has 15 amino acids. The CDR3 DNA follows: TGTGCCAGCAGATCCACAGGGACCTCAAATGAAAAACTGTTTTTT. It encodes CASRSTGTSNEKLFF.

This clone was detected only once. The rearrangement uses TRBV19 and TRBJ1-4, with D possibly being TRBD1 (5 bases). V gave up 4 bases and J gave up 12 bases, with 21 bases separating them. Germline loops: CDR1 LNHDA, CDR2 SQIVND (reference sequence). The CDR3 length is 15 residues. The CDR3 sequence is CASSTLGGTNGELFF. The CDR3 DNA sequence: TGTGCCAGTAGTACCCTTGGAGGGACGAATGGGGAACTGTTTTTT.

This chain uses TRBV7-2 with TRBJ2-3, with 7 bases fitting TRBD2. Unmatched junction bases numbered 7, after V lost 6 bases and J lost 4 bases. This CDR3 spans 14 amino acids. The germline gives CDR1 SGHTA, CDR2 FQGNSA. In DNA, the CDR3 is TGTGCCAGCAGTTCCTGGGGGGGGGCAGATACGCAGTATTTT. This translates into CASSSWGGADTQYF.

The chain combines TRBV4-1 with TRBJ1-3, with 8 bases aligning to TRBD1. The CDR3 covers 16 residues. Unmatched junction bases numbered 4, after V lost 0 bases and J lost 3 bases. In germline, CDR1 is MGHRA, CDR2 YSYEKL. CDR3 sequence reads: CASSQDTGGGGNTIYF. CDR3 in DNA: TGCGCCAGCAGCCAAGACACAGGGGGAGGTGGAAACACCATATATTTT.

V usage is TRBV9 and J usage is TRBJ2-5; 9 bases are a match to TRBD2. V shed 0 bases, J shed 4 bases, and the junction held 7 bases outside the gene matches. This CDR3 has 16 amino acids. Germline assignment: CDR1 SGDLS and CDR2 YYNGEE. CDR3 nucleotide sequence: TGTGCCAGCAGCGTAGCAGGCGGGGGGGCCGGAGAGACCCAGTACTTC. This encodes CASSVAGGGAGETQYF.

The chain is built from TRBV6-1 and TRBJ1-5; D may be TRBD1 (5 bases). The germline V and J ends were trimmed by 0 bases and 2 bases, with 11 bases remaining between them. CDR3 length: 16 amino acids. Germline V gene lookup returns CDR1 MNHNS and CDR2 SASEGT. This chain's CDR3 is CASSEARGGGNQPQHF. CDR3 DNA sequence: TGTGCCAGCAGTGAAGCGCGGGGAGGGGGCAATCAGCCCCAGCATTTT.

V gene TRBV7-9 combines with J gene TRBJ1-2; D is perhaps TRBD1 (6 bases). From germline, CDR1 is SEHNR and CDR2 FQNEAQ (reference sequence). The CDR3 length is 15 residues. Trimming pared 2 bases from V and 8 bases from J, leaving 18 bases between. CDR3 in amino acids: CASSLTVGGARGYTF. The CDR3 nucleotides read TGTGCCAGCAGCTTAACGGTTGGGGGCGCGCGGGGCTACACCTTC.

This clone has just one count. The rearrangement uses TRBV6-5 and TRBJ1-6; D is unclear. V lost 0 bases and J lost 7, with 10 bases in between. Germline CDR1 is MNHEY and CDR2 is SVGAGI. CDR3 length equals 15 residues. CDR3 in DNA: TGTGCCAGCAGTTACTCGTTGCACGGGAATTCACCCCTCCACTTT. Translating it yields CASSYSLHGNSPLHF.

CDR3 nucleotide sequence: TGTGCCAGCAGCCCGGGCGGTCGCGGGGGGTCCACAGATACGCAGTATTTT. Residues: CASSPGGRGGSTDTQYF. The rearrangement joins TRBV5-4 to TRBJ2-3; 8 nucleotides agree with TRBD2. After removal of 4 bases from V and 2 bases from J, the junction contained 12 bases not matched to a gene. This CDR3 has 17 amino acids. Germline values: CDR1 SGHNT, CDR2 YYREEE (reference sequence).

The V gene is TRBV4-1, the J gene TRBJ1-2; tentatively, D is TRBD1 (6 bases). The CDR3 is 15 amino acids. The germline CDR1 and CDR2 sequences are MGHRA and YSYEKL. The germline V and J ends were trimmed by 0 bases and 2 bases, with 10 bases remaining between them. CDR3 nucleotide sequence: TGCGCCAGCAGCCAAGATGGGCAGGGGAACTATGGCTACACCTTC. This sequence encodes CASSQDGQGNYGYTF.

The chain employs TRBV7-9 and TRBJ2-1; the match to TRBD1 covers 8 bases. This CDR3 has 15 residues. Per the germline V gene, CDR1 is SEHNR and CDR2 is FQNEAQ (reference sequence). With V trimmed by 5 bases and J by 3 bases, 6 bases remained unmatched. CDR3: CASSKQGAGYNEQFF. The CDR3 DNA follows: TGTGCCAGCAGCAAGCAGGGGGCTGGCTACAATGAGCAGTTCTTC.